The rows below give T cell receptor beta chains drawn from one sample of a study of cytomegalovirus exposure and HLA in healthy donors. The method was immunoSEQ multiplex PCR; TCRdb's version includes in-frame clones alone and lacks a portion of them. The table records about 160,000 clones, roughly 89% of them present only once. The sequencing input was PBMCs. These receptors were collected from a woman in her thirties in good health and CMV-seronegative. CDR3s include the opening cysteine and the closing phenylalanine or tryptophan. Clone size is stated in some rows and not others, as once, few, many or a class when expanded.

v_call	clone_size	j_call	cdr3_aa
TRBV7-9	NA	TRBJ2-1	CASSPGDAVDNEQFF
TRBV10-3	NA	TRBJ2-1	CAISDNPSGRYNEQFF
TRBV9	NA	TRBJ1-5	CASSPTGGNQPQHF
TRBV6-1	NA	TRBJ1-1	CASSPRVNTEAFF
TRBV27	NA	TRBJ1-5	CASSSTGTGVFQPQHF
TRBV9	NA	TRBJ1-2	CASSVAPRDTNYGYTF
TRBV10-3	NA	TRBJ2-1	CAIRAGAAHNEQFF
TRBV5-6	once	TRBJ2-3	CASSRRAGSTDTQYF
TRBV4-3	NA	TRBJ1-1	CASSQDITGPEAFF
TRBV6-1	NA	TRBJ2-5	CASRETGMETQYF
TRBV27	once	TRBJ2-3	CASSRFSQDTQYF
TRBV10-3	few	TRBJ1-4	CAISDSNEKLFF
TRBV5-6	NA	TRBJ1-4	CASSFTGTGDEKLFF